The entry below describes one T cell receptor (beta chain). The germline V gene encodes CDR1 MDHEN and CDR2 SYDVKM. V lost 5 bases and J lost 1; bases outside the gene matches: 10. The CDR3 has 16 amino acids. These data come from a study of blood T cell repertoires in COVID-19. Study context: T cells, B-cell-depleted T cells, or PBMCs provided the cDNA or gDNA that served as material.

The data were produced by immunoSEQ multiplex PCR, yet TCRdb's version contains in-frame clones alone and is incomplete. The repertoire holds about 99,000 clones, with roughly 84% as singletons. The TCR comes from a man in his sixties with acute or convalescent COVID-19. Sequencing was performed on peripheral blood. V usage is TRBV28 and J usage is TRBJ2-5; 7 bases align to TRBD1. The CDR3 loop is CASSPTNRGFQETQYF. CDR3 DNA: TGTGCCAGCAGTCCCACGAACAGGGGATTCCAAGAGACCCAGTACTTC.